This T cell receptor (beta chain) stems from a study of immune characteristics of hereditary and idiopathic chronic pancreatitis. The CDR3 is 15 residues long. The V end was cut by 2 bases, the J end by 0 bases, with 10 bases between. The germline gives CDR1 MNHNS, CDR2 SASEGT. Study results and limitations: Vbeta-Jbeta usage, including TRBV10, TRBV19, TRBV23 and TRBV5, differed by pancreatitis type. TCRbeta diversity rose and clonality fell in both pancreatitis groups versus controls. Immune findings may reflect disease duration, since tissue was only from TPIAT.

This clone was detected once. No antigen is known for it. Profiling relied on immunoSEQ multiplex PCR, and the TCRdb table lists in-frame clones only, not all of them. The sample yields more than 1,500 clones, around 76% seen once. The pancreas tissue came from patients undergoing total pancreatectomy with islet autotransplantation. Bulk pancreas tissue, not sorted T cells, supplied the genomic DNA for TCR beta sequencing. Sequenced material: pancreas tissue with hereditary chronic pancreatitis. The sequence was obtained from a human donor with chronic pancreatitis. The V and J genes are TRBV6-1 and TRBJ1-2; D remains unclear. The CDR3: CASSEWNGSNYGYTF. The CDR3 bases are TGTGCCAGCAGTGAATGGAACGGTTCTAACTATGGCTACACCTTC.